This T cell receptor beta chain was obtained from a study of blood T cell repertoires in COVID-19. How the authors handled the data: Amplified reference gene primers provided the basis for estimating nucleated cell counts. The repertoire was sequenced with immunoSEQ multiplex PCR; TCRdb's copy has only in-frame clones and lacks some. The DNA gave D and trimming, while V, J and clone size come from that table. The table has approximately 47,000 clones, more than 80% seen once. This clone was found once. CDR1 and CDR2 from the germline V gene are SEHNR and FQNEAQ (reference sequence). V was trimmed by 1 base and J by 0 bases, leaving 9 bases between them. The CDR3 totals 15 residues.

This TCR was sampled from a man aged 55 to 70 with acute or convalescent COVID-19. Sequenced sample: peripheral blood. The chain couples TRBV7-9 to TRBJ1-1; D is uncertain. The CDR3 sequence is CASSLGTLMNTEAFF. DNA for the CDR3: TGTGCCAGCAGCTTAGGGACTCTAATGAACACTGAAGCTTTCTTT.